What follows are 10 T cell receptor beta chains derived from one specimen sequenced in a study of blood T cells in healthy people across ages. A second PCR of 7 to 11 cycles used a sample-barcoded 5' primer and a J-beta primer mix. A single record per CDR3 protein comes from TCRdb applying MiXCR to the 5' RACE reads. The sample has around 780,000 distinct CDR3 sequences; just over 55% are singletons. Input material: blood. The source of these receptors is a man between 35 and 55 years old in good health.

This rearrangement joins TRBV21-1 to TRBJ2-5; the table's D call TRBD1 went unverified against the DNA. The last part of the DNA fits TRBJ2-7 better; the J call may be wrong. TRBV21-1 is flagged as a pseudogene. The CDR3 has 17 amino acids. CDR3 residues: CASSNRVDMIKIYEQYF. CDR3 DNA sequence: TGTGCCAGCAGCAACAGGGTTGATATGATAAAGATCTACGAGCAGTACTTC.

There are a few counts of this clonotype. The genes are TRBV27 and TRBJ2-6, with 7 bases identical to TRBD2. J gave up 2 bases and V 4 bases, and 8 bases lay outside the gene matches. CDR1 and CDR2 from the germline V gene are MNHEY and SMNVEV (reference sequence). The CDR3 totals 17 residues. The CDR3 protein is CASSSTWGGAGANVLTF. For the CDR3, the DNA is TGTGCCAGCAGTTCGACTTGGGGAGGGGCTGGGGCCAACGTCCTGACTTTC.

The V call is TRBV2, the J call TRBJ2-5; no firm D call. The CDR3 runs 15 residues. Between the trimmed V and J ends, which lost 6 bases and 3 bases, there was a span of 17 bases. The germline V gene encodes CDR1 SNHLY and CDR2 FYNNEI. The CDR3 region has the DNA TGTGCCAGCAGGAGGTTAGGCTTGGATGAAGAGACCCAGTACTTC. Translation gives CASRRLGLDEETQYF.

This chain connects TRBV7-2 to TRBJ2-5; D gene uncertain. Germline loops: CDR1 SGHTA, CDR2 FQGNSA. V lost 4 bases, J lost 3 bases, and 9 bases lay in between. This CDR3 region has 13 residues. CDR3 sequence (DNA): TGTGCCAGCAGCTCAAACTGGAAAGAGACCCAGTACTTC. This codes for CASSSNWKETQYF.

The chain uses TRBV29-1 and TRBJ1-2, with D uncertain. This CDR3 is built from 12 residues. In germline, CDR1 is SQVTM, CDR2 ANQGSEA. V lost 0 bases and J 10 bases, leaving 12 bases between the germline ends. In DNA, the CDR3 is TGCAGCGTTGAAGATTTGGGGAGACCCTACACCTTC. Translated: CSVEDLGRPYTF.

This chain links TRBV5-1 with TRBJ2-1; 10 bases map to TRBD1. Germline CDR1 is SGHRS and CDR2 is YFSETQ. The CDR3 contains 15 residues. The V and J ends lost 0 bases and 5 bases, in that order; junction bases with no gene match: 2. The CDR3 sequence is CASSLGGQGDNEQFF. CDR3 in DNA: TGCGCCAGCAGCTTGGGCGGACAGGGGGACAATGAGCAGTTCTTC.

The rearrangement uses TRBV5-1 and TRBJ1-2; a weak D match, TRBD1 (5 bases). Germline V gene sequence: CDR1 SGHRS, CDR2 YFSETQ. The CDR3 contains 14 residues. The germline V and J ends were trimmed by 6 bases and 0 bases, with 12 bases remaining between them. CDR3 amino acids: CASTHGGANYGYTF. The CDR3 DNA reads TGCGCCAGCACCCATGGGGGAGCTAACTATGGCTACACCTTC.

V and J are TRBV27 and TRBJ1-1; maybe TRBD1 (5 bases). The germline CDR1 and CDR2 sequences are MNHEY and SMNVEV (reference sequence). The V gene lost 3 bases and the J gene lost 5 bases, with 19 bases spanning the gap. This CDR3 spans 16 amino acids. DNA for the CDR3: TGTGCCAGCAGTTTGGCTAGGACACCCCCTGGGACTGAAGCTTTCTTT. Translated, it gives CASSLARTPPGTEAFF.

The gene calls are TRBV3-1 and TRBJ2-1, with D tentatively TRBD2 (5 bases). Trimming took off 1 base at V and 8 bases at J, with 12 bases between the two ends. This CDR3 is built from 14 residues. The germline CDR1 and CDR2 sequences are LGHDT and YNNKEL (reference sequence). CDR3 sequence (DNA): TGTGCCAGCAGCCAAGGAGCTCATAGCGATGAGCAGTTCTTC. This sequence encodes CASSQGAHSDEQFF.

This clonotype was picked up a small number of times. This chain uses TRBV10-3 with TRBJ2-3, with D possibly TRBD1 on 6 matching bases. Germline assignment: CDR1 ENHRY and CDR2 SYGVKD. This CDR3 region has 13 residues. Trimming took off 10 bases at V and 6 bases at J, with 17 bases between the two ends. The DNA of the CDR3 is TGTGCCACTAACCAGTACAGGGACGATACGCAGTATTTT. It specifies CATNQYRDDTQYF.